This T cell receptor beta chain is from a study of blood T cell repertoires in COVID-19. The CDR3 runs to 14 residues. Trimming shortened V by 8 bases and J by 0 bases, and 11 bases separated the two germline ends. Per the germline V gene, CDR1 is MNHEY and CDR2 is SVGAGI. TCRdb keeps only in-frame clones here, not all; method: immunoSEQ multiplex PCR. This sample yields under 300,000 clones, of which roughly 89% are seen a single time; under 9.5% belongs to the top ten. This receptor was taken from a man aged 40-55 years who had recovered from COVID-19. The rearrangement links TRBV6-5 to TRBJ2-1; the D gene is possibly TRBD1 (5 bases). What was sequenced was PBMCs or T cells enriched from blood (not recorded which). The CDR3 bases are TGTGCCAGCGGGGCATCTAGCTCCTACAATGAGCAGTTCTTC. Translating it yields CASGASSSYNEQFF.